This T cell receptor (beta chain) is from a study of shared T cell receptors in the human thymus. The CDR3 has 11 residues. The assay was immunoSEQ multiplex PCR, and TCRdb's table has in-frame clones only and misses some. Among 500,000 to 750,000 clones listed, 88% were seen once. Another study also made use of these data, one on human thymus T cells. That investigation notes: Thymus was obtained from resections taken during corrective heart surgery. Apparent bias marked the V and J gene usage of thymic and blood repertoires. Highly overlapping thymic repertoires in unrelated individuals were reported by related research.

The V call is TRBV21-1, the J call TRBJ2-5; whether TRBD2, the table's D call, matches the DNA was not checked. TRBV21-1 is annotated as a pseudogene. Sequencing was done on a sample of thymocytes. The TCR was taken from a boy under three years old with a congenital heart defect. The CDR3 here is CASSGGETQYF. The CDR3 coding sequence is TGTGCCAGCAGCGGAGGGGAGACCCAGTACTTC.